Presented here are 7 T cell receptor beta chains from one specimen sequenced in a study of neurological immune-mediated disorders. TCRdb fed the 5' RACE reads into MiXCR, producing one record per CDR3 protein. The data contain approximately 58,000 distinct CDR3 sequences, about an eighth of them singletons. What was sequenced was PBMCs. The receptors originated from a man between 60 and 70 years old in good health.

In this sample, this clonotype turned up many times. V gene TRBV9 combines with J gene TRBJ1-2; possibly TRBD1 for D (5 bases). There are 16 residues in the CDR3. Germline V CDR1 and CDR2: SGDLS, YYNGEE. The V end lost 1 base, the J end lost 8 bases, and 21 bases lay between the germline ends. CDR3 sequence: CASSVSSSAPRDGYTF. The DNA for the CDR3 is TGTGCCAGCAGCGTAAGTTCCTCAGCGCCCCGGGACGGCTACACCTTC.

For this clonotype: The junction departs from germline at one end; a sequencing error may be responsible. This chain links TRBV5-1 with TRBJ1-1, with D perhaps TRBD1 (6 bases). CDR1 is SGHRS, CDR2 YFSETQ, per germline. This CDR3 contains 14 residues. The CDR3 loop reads CTSSLRTGQGEAFF. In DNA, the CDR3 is TGCACCAGCAGCTTGAGAACAGGGCAGGGTGAAGCTTTCTTT.

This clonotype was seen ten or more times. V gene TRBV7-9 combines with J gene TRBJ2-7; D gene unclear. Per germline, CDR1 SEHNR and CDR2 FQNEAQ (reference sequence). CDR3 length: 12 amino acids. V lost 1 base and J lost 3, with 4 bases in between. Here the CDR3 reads CASSLEYYEQYF. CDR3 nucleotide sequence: TGTGCCAGCAGCTTAGAATACTACGAGCAGTACTTC.

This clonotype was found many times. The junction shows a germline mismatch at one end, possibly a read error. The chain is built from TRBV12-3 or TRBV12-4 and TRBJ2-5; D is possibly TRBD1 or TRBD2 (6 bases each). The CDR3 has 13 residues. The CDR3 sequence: CASTPAGVGGHSF. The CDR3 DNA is TGTGCCAGCACACCCGCCGGGGTGGGGGGACATTCCTTC.

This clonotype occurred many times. The CDR3 is CASRNGPVPMKLAKNIQYF. CDR3 nucleotide sequence: TGTGCCAGCAGAAATGGGCCGGTCCCGATGAAACTAGCCAAAAACATTCAGTACTTC. The chain employs TRBV5-5 and TRBJ2-4; D gene unclear. V shed 5 bases and J shed 0 bases, with 24 bases lying between them. The CDR3 spans 19 residues. The germline gives CDR1 SGHKS, CDR2 YYEKEE (reference sequence). Filled out from reference TRBV5-5 and TRBJ2-4, the complete variable domain reads DAGVTQSPTHLIKTRGQQVTLRCSPISGHKSVSWYQQVLGQGPQFIFQYYEKEERGRGNFPDRFSARQFPNYSSELNVNALLLGDSALYLCASRNGPVPMKLAKNIQYFGAGTRLSVL.

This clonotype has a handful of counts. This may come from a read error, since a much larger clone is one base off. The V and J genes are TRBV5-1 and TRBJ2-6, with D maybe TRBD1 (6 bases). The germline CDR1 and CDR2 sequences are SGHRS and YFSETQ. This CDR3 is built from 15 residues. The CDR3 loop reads CASSSTGTGANVPTF. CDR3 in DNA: TGCGCCAGCAGCTCCACAGGGACCGGGGCCAACGTCCCGACTTTC.

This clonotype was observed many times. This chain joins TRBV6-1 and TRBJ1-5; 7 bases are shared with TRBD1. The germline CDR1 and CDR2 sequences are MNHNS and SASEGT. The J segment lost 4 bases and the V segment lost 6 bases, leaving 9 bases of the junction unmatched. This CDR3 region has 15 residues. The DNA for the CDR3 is TGTGCCAGCAGGGCAACCGGGACAGAAAATCAGCCCCAGCATTTT. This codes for CASRATGTENQPQHF.